This TCR beta chain comes out of a study of T cell responses to AZD1222 COVID-19 vaccine. Study observations and caveats: Nearly half of spike-specific TCRs reportedly target unmutated variant regions. The repertoires were collected only after the peak T cell response.

This clone was seen a few times. Its matching antigen is unknown. The germline gives CDR1 LNHDA, CDR2 SQIVND (reference sequence). The CDR3 loop spans 13 amino acids. Trimming took 10 bases from V and 10 from J, leaving 20 bases between them. Assay used: immunoSEQ multiplex PCR; TCRdb lists only in-frame clones, some missing. The table lists more than 80,000 clones, more than 75% of them singletons. Source: peripheral blood, taken on day 0 of AZD1222 vaccination. This TCR came from an adult in good health. The rearrangement links TRBV19 to TRBJ2-1; D tentatively reads TRBD1 or TRBD2 (5 bases each). CDR3 amino acids: CATSLRGAGEQFF. The CDR3 region has the DNA TGTGCCACCTCTCTACGAGGGGCCGGGGAGCAGTTCTTC.